This T cell receptor beta chain was recovered during a study of blood T cell repertoires in COVID-19. Across the whole study: Some COVID-19 samples were acute and others convalescent; all came from the United States, Italy and Spain. In each case, the material was cDNA or gDNA derived from T cells, B-cell-depleted T cells, or PBMCs.

Sequenced by immunoSEQ multiplex PCR; TCRdb stores in-frame clones only, minus some. Here the sample spans about 400,000 clones, roughly 86% being singletons. CDR3 length equals 12 residues. The sequence came from a woman in her twenties or thirties who had recovered from COVID-19. The sequencing sample was made of PBMCs or T cells enriched from blood (not recorded which). The chain uses TRBV21-1 and TRBJ1-2; the tabulated D call, TRBD1, remains unverified against the DNA. TRBV21-1 is given as a pseudogene. CDR3 region: CAKDISNYGYTF. CDR3 nucleotide sequence: TGTGCCAAGGACATTTCTAACTATGGCTACACCTTC.